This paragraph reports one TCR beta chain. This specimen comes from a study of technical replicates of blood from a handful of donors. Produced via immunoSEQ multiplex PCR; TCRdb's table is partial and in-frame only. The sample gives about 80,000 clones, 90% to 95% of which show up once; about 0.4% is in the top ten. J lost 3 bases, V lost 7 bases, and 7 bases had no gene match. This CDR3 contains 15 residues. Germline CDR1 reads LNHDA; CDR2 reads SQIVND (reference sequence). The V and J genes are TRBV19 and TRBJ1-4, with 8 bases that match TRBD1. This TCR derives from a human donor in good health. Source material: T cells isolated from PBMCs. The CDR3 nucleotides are TGTGCCAGTAAGTGGCAGGGGGCATCTAATGAAAAACTGTTTTTT. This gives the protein CASKWQGASNEKLFF.